This TCR beta chain was captured in a study of blood T cells in healthy people across ages. Across the study: Roughly one uniquely barcoded beta molecule per two T cells was captured. Study-wide findings and caveats: The recorded TCR beta diversity per million T cells decreased in a roughly linear manner with age. Long-lived donors carried more naive CD4+ cells and greater diversity than aged donors.

The germline gives CDR1 SQVTM, CDR2 ANQGSEA. Trimming shortened V by 6 bases and J by 5 bases, and 19 bases separated the two germline ends. The CDR3 contains 14 residues. Notes on this clonotype: Its antigen is undetermined.

Primed by a sample-barcoded 5' primer and a J-beta primer mix, a second PCR proceeded for about 6 to 12 cycles. Researchers report that a template-switch adaptor with 12 random nucleotides tagged each cDNA molecule. TCRdb itself ran the 5' RACE reads through MiXCR, one entry per CDR3 protein. The repertoire has roughly 1.4 million distinct CDR3 sequences, around 55% of them found once; the top ten carry 6.5% to 8.5%. Sequences were obtained from blood. The J gene is TRBJ1-1, the V gene TRBV29-1; D perhaps matches TRBD1 (6 bases). The TCR originated in a man in his late teens or twenties in good health. The CDR3 reads CSVERHGGGTEAFF. The CDR3 DNA reads as TGCAGCGTCGAGAGACACGGAGGGGGAACTGAAGCTTTCTTT.